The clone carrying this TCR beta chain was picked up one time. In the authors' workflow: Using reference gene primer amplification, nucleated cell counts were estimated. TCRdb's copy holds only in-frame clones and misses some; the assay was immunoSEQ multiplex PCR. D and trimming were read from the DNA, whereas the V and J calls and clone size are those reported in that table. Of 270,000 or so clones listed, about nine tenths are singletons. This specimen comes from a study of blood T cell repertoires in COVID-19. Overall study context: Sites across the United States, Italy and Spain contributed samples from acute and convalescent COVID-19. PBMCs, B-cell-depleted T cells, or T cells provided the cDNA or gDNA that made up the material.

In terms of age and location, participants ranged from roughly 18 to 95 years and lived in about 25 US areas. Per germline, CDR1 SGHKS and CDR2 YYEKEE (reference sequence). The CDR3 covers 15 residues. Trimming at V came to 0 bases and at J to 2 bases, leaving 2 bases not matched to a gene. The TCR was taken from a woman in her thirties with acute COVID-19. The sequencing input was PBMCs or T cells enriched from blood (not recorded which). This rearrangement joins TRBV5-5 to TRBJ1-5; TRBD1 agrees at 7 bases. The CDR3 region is CASSLGGTGNQPQHF. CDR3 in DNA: TGTGCCAGCAGCTTGGGTGGGACAGGCAATCAGCCCCAGCATTTT.